The 10 T cell receptor beta chains presented below share a single source sample, sequenced in a study of cytomegalovirus exposure and HLA in healthy donors. The study ran its PCR with 60 Vbeta and 13 Jbeta primers. Data came from immunoSEQ multiplex PCR; TCRdb stores just in-frame clones and leaves some out. The sample yields about 160,000 clones, about 85% seen once. Sequenced: PBMCs. The receptors stem from a man in his late teens or twenties in good health and CMV-seropositive.

The chain carries TRBV7-9 and TRBJ1-4; D perhaps matches TRBD1 (6 bases). In germline, CDR1 is SEHNR, CDR2 FQNEAQ (reference sequence). The CDR3 consists of 16 residues. Between the trimmed V and J ends, which lost 5 bases and 3 bases, there was a span of 16 bases. CDR3 DNA: TGTGCCAGCAGCGACCAAACAGGGTACGCTAATGAAAAACTGTTTTTT. Encoded protein: CASSDQTGYANEKLFF. Variable domain in full (rest from reference TRBV7-9 and TRBJ1-4): DTGVSQNPRHKITKRGQNVTFRCDPISEHNRLYWYRQTLGQGPEFLTYFQNEAQLEKSRLLSDRFSAERPKGSFSTLEIQRTEQGDSAMYLCASSDQTGYANEKLFFGSGTQLSVL.

The rearrangement links TRBV7-2 to TRBJ1-2; the D gene is possibly TRBD1 (5 bases). The CDR3 is 13 amino acids. Trimming took 4 bases from V and 4 from J, leaving 10 bases between them. Germline V gene data show CDR1 as SGHTA and CDR2 as FQGNSA. CDR3 residues: CASSSPTGYGYTF. CDR3 in DNA: TGTGCCAGCAGCTCCCCCACAGGCTATGGCTACACCTTC. Combining the CDR3 with reference TRBV7-2 and TRBJ1-2 gives the whole variable domain GAGVSQSPSNKVTEKGKDVELRCDPISGHTALYWYRQSLGQGLEFLIYFQGNSAPDKSGLPSDRFSAERTGGSVSTLTIQRTQQEDSAVYLCASSSPTGYGYTFGSGTRLTVV.

This clone was seen a single time. As DNA, the CDR3 is TGTGCCAGCAGCCGATCGAGGGACAGCTATGGCTACACCTTC. It is translated as CASSRSRDSYGYTF. J is TRBJ1-2 and V is TRBV14; 7 positions agree with TRBD1. The germline CDR1 and CDR2 sequences are SGHDN and FVKESK. The ends lost 4 bases at V and 4 bases at J; junction bases unmatched: 6. The CDR3 extends over 14 amino acids.

To note about this clone: At one end, the junction sequence differs from germline, possibly due to a read error. Other DNA sequences of this sample code for an identical CDR3. The V gene is TRBV27, the J gene TRBJ1-6, with D hard to call. The V gene's germline CDR1 is MNHEY and CDR2 SMNVEV (reference sequence). The CDR3 covers 15 residues. This CDR3 reads CASTPSPSYNSPLHF. In DNA, the CDR3 is TGTGCCAGCACCCCCTCTCCCTCCTATAATTCGCCCCTCCACTTT.

This chain uses TRBV6-5 with TRBJ1-2; 10 bases match TRBD1. Trimming at V came to 5 bases and at J to 4 bases, leaving 7 bases not matched to a gene. The germline gives CDR1 MNHEY, CDR2 SVGAGI. The CDR3 is made up of 15 amino acids. The CDR3 region is CASSRPGQGSYGYTF. The CDR3 DNA reads as TGTGCCAGCAGTCGACCGGGACAGGGGAGCTATGGCTACACCTTC.

V and J are TRBV19 and TRBJ2-2, with D unresolved. The germline V gene encodes CDR1 LNHDA and CDR2 SQIVND (reference sequence). The CDR3 is 14 residues long. V was pared by 4 bases and J by 1 base, with 7 bases between. CDR3 loop: CASSTSGNTGELFF. As DNA, the CDR3 is TGTGCCAGTAGTACCTCAGGGAACACCGGGGAGCTGTTTTTT.

V is TRBV11-3 and J is TRBJ1-1; D perhaps matches TRBD1 (5 bases). Germline V gene sequence: CDR1 SGHNT, CDR2 YENEEA. CDR3 length equals 15 residues. Between the trimmed V and J ends, which lost 0 bases and 0 bases, there was a span of 8 bases. The CDR3, as DNA: TGTGCCAGCAGCTTAGAGCCAGGGATGAACACTGAAGCTTTCTTT. This translates into CASSLEPGMNTEAFF. Drawing the rest from reference TRBV11-3 and TRBJ1-1, the complete variable domain is EAGVVQSPRYKIIEKKQPVAFWCNPISGHNTLYWYLQNLGQGPELLIRYENEEAVDDSQLPKDRFSAERLKGVDSTLKIQPAELGDSAVYLCASSLEPGMNTEAFFGQGTRLTVV.

The chain carries TRBV9 and TRBJ2-3; 12 nucleotides match TRBD2. J was trimmed by 2 bases and V by 3 bases; bases with no gene match: 4. The CDR3 is 16 amino acids. Germline-derived CDR1 and CDR2 are SGDLS and YYNGEE. CDR3 in DNA: TGTGCCAGCAGCGCTCTAGCGGGGGGGCCCACAGATACGCAGTATTTT. Encoded protein: CASSALAGGPTDTQYF. The full variable domain, rest sourced from reference TRBV9 and TRBJ2-3, is DSGVTQTPKHLITATGQRVTLRCSPRSGDLSVYWYQQSLDQGLQFLIQYYNGEERAKGNILERFSAQQFPDLHSELNLSSLELGDSALYFCASSALAGGPTDTQYFGPGTRLTVL.

The chain carries TRBV2 and TRBJ2-5, with D possibly TRBD2 on 7 matching bases. The ends were cut back, 10 bases at V and 9 bases at J, with 15 bases in the middle. CDR1 and CDR2 from the germline V gene are SNHLY and FYNNEI. This CDR3 region has 11 residues. In DNA, the CDR3 is TGTGCCACCGAGGGGGGGGTGCCCCAGTACTTC. Protein sequence: CATEGGVPQYF.

The chain links TRBV6-1 to TRBJ2-5; a possible D gene is TRBD2 (5 bases). This CDR3 has 13 amino acids. V was shortened by 1 base and J by 4 bases, with 7 bases between the two germline ends. From germline, CDR1 is MNHNS and CDR2 SASEGT. DNA for the CDR3: TGTGCCAGCAGTGAAGTTGGACTAGAGACCCAGTACTTC. Its translation: CASSEVGLETQYF.